This TCR beta chain was sequenced during a study of T cell repertoires in cytomegalovirus infection. Germline V gene data show CDR1 as MNHEY and CDR2 as SVGAGI. Trimming shortened V by 8 bases and J by 10 bases, and 17 bases separated the two germline ends. This CDR3 region has 12 residues. Using its own MiXCR run on the reads, TCRdb lists one record per CDR3 protein. The table lists about 740,000 distinct CDR3 sequences, roughly 35% of them singletons. Material: PBMCs. The chain is built from TRBV6-5 and TRBJ1-1; no reliable D call. The TCR sequence derives from a human donor in good health (CMV status not recorded). Some clones in this sample may be carry-over from other donors' samples. The CDR3 here is CASRRYSDPAFF. The CDR3 region has the DNA TGTGCCAGCCGACGGTATTCCGACCCAGCTTTCTTT.